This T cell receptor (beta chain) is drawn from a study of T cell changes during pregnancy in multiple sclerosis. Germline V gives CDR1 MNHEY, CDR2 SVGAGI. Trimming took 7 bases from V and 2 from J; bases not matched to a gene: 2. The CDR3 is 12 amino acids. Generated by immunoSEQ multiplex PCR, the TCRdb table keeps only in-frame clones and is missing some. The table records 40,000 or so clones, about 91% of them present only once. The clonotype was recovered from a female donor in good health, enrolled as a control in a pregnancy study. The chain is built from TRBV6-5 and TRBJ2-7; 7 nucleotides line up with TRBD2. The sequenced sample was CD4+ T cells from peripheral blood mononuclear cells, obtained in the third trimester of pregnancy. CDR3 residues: CASTSGTYEQYF. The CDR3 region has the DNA TGTGCCAGCACTAGCGGAACCTACGAGCAGTACTTC.